The 27 T cell receptor beta chains presented below share a single source sample, sequenced in a study of blood T cells in healthy people across ages. Using a J-beta primer mix together with a sample-barcoded 5' primer, a second PCR was run for roughly 6 to 12 cycles. TCRdb recomputed calls from the 5' RACE reads with MiXCR, one row per CDR3 protein. The table shows 850,000 to 950,000 distinct CDR3 sequences, with 29% occurring only once. The sample was blood. The source is an elderly woman in good health.

For this clonotype: A much bigger clone sits one base away, suggesting this may be a read error. The rearrangement uses TRBV20-1 and TRBJ2-3, with 9 bases fitting TRBD1. The CDR3 is made up of 15 amino acids. V was clipped by 2 bases and J by 2 bases; unmatched bases: 5. Germline values: CDR1 DFQATT, CDR2 SNEGSKA (reference sequence). CDR3 in DNA: TGCAGTGCTAGATCGGGGGACAGGGACACAGATACGCAGTATTTT. Its protein is CSARSGDRDTDTQYF.

This clonotype occurred many times. The chain is built from TRBV6-2 or TRBV6-3 and TRBJ2-7, with D perhaps TRBD1 (6 bases). The germline V gene has CDR1 MNHEY and CDR2 SVGEGT. V was pared by 2 bases and J by 6 bases, with 26 bases between. CDR3 length equals 18 residues. The CDR3 loop is CASSYQSDRKLRQGEQYF. For the CDR3, the DNA is TGTGCCAGCAGTTACCAGAGTGACAGGAAACTTCGGCAAGGCGAGCAGTACTTC.

This clonotype was recorded at least ten times. The V call is TRBV7-2, the J call TRBJ1-4; D unclear. V lost 5 bases, J lost 8 bases, and 12 bases lay in between. Germline CDR1 SGHTA, CDR2 FQGNSA. The CDR3 loop spans 13 amino acids. CDR3 sequence: CASSPARGEKLFF. The CDR3 nucleotides are TGTGCCAGCAGCCCCGCTCGAGGGGAAAAACTGTTTTTT.

V gene TRBV6-2 or TRBV6-3 combines with J gene TRBJ1-2, with D perhaps TRBD1 (5 bases). The CDR3 is 13 residues long. The V gene lost 2 bases and the J gene lost 8 bases, with 12 bases spanning the gap. Germline loops: CDR1 MNHEY, CDR2 SVGEGT. The CDR3 protein is CASSYAGSGGYTF. For the CDR3, the DNA is TGTGCCAGCAGTTACGCAGGGAGTGGCGGCTACACCTTC.

Comments on this clonotype: This may be a read error, as it is one base from a much larger clone. The gene calls are TRBV4-1 and TRBJ2-4; no definite D call. The CDR3 contains 14 residues. Germline CDR1 reads MGHRA; CDR2 reads YSYEKL. CDR3 residues: CTSSPPLAKNIQYF. In DNA, the CDR3 is TGCACCAGCAGCCCCCCATTAGCCAAAAACATTCAGTACTTC.

For this clonotype: Given a much more abundant clone one base away, this may be a read error. The chain employs TRBV12-3 or TRBV12-4 and TRBJ2-3, with D tentatively TRBD1 or TRBD2 (5 bases each). The V and J ends lost 6 bases and 12 bases respectively, with 16 bases between them. This CDR3 is built from 12 residues. The CDR3 sequence is CASSQGRGGQYF. CDR3 DNA: TGTGCCAGCAGCCAGGGACGTGGGGGACAGTATTTT.

A note on this clonotype: This may arise from a read error, as a much more abundant clone is one base away. V gene TRBV30 combines with J gene TRBJ2-5; D ambiguous. V lost 3 bases and J lost 4, with 6 bases in between. Germline CDR1 is GTSNPN and CDR2 is SVGIG (reference sequence). This CDR3 contains 11 residues. The CDR3 protein is CAWRYPETQYF. CDR3 nucleotide sequence: TGTGCCTGGAGGTACCCAGAGACCCAGTACTTC.

To note about this clonotype: Mismatch with germline at one junction end may stem from a read error. The CDR3 is CASSRQLAGVENEQFF. In nucleotides, the CDR3 is TGTGCCAGTAGCCGCCAACTAGCGGGAGTGGAGAATGAGCAGTTCTTC. V gene TRBV14 combines with J gene TRBJ2-1; 11 bases map to TRBD2. The CDR3 is 16 residues long. Germline V CDR1 and CDR2: SGHDN, FVKESK.

CDR3 sequence (DNA): TGTGCCAGCGCACTTACCAATGAGCAGTACTTC. It specifies CASALTNEQYF. The rearrangement links TRBV2 to TRBJ2-5; D gene ambiguous. Germline CDR1 and CDR2: SNHLY and FYNNEI. The CDR3 consists of 11 residues. The ends were cut back, 8 bases at V and 11 bases at J, with 15 bases in the middle.

Comments on this clonotype: A read error may explain this, as a much larger clone is one base away. The gene calls are TRBV3-1 and TRBJ1-6, with 8 bases that match TRBD1. Germline CDR1 is LGHDT and CDR2 is YNNKEL (reference sequence). The CDR3 extends over 15 amino acids. CDR3 region: CASRLATGVNSPPHF. In DNA, the CDR3 is TGTGCCAGCAGACTTGCGACAGGGGTTAATTCACCCCCCCACTTT.

This clonotype was seen ten or more times. The chain links TRBV2 to TRBJ2-7; D is possibly TRBD2 (7 bases). V lost 2 bases and J 2 bases, leaving 13 bases between the germline ends. The germline V gene encodes CDR1 SNHLY and CDR2 FYNNEI. The CDR3 runs 15 residues. CDR3 sequence (DNA): TGTGCCAGCAGTGAACGGGGGGCTAACCCCTACGAGCAGTACTTC. Amino acid sequence: CASSERGANPYEQYF.

This clonotype was found many times. CDR3 region: CASSLPQGNYGYTF. CDR3 nucleotides: TGTGCCAGCAGTTTACCCCAGGGGAACTATGGCTACACCTTC. This chain connects TRBV28 to TRBJ1-2, with D possibly being TRBD1 (6 bases). The CDR3 is 14 amino acids. Trimming shortened V by 2 bases and J by 2 bases, and 9 bases separated the two germline ends. Germline CDR1 and CDR2: MDHEN and SYDVKM.

Remarks on this clonotype: Since a much larger clone is just one base distant, this may be a read error. The V and J genes are TRBV7-2 and TRBJ2-3; the D gene is possibly TRBD1 (5 bases). Germline V gene sequence: CDR1 SGHTA, CDR2 FQGNSA. The CDR3 spans 14 residues. The CDR3 DNA sequence: TGTGCCAACAGCTTAAGTCCAGGGATAGATACGCAGTATTTT. Protein: CANSLSPGIDTQYF.

This clonotype was counted many times. J is TRBJ2-1 and V is TRBV11-2; 8 bases line up with TRBD1. V dropped 3 bases and J dropped 0; count of bases not matched to a gene: 13. Germline lookup yields CDR1 SGHAT and CDR2 FQNNGV. CDR3 length: 19 residues. CDR3 in amino acids: CASSFNTGTGDGSYNEQFF. In nucleotides, the CDR3 is TGTGCCAGCAGCTTTAACACCGGGACAGGAGACGGCTCCTACAATGAGCAGTTCTTC.

This clonotype was seen at least ten times. V and J are TRBV7-2 and TRBJ2-5; TRBD2 matches at 8 bases. V gave up 4 bases and J gave up 7 bases; unmatched junction bases: 8. Germline V CDR1 and CDR2: SGHTA, FQGNSA. This CDR3 comprises 14 residues. As DNA, the CDR3 is TGTGCCAGCAGCTCCGAGGGACTAGTAGGGACCCAGTACTTC. Protein: CASSSEGLVGTQYF.

On this clonotype itself: A much larger clone differs from this one at a single base, so this may be a read error. This chain joins TRBV28 and TRBJ2-3; D is undetermined. The germline V and J ends were trimmed by 7 bases and 1 base, with 15 bases remaining between them. The CDR3 has 15 residues. Germline assignment: CDR1 MDHEN and CDR2 SYDVKM. The CDR3 DNA reads as TGTGCCAGCACTCATAGCAGTACTGGCACAGATACGCAGTATTTT. Translation gives CASTHSSTGTDTQYF.

This clonotype was detected ten times or more. J is TRBJ2-5 and V is TRBV6-2 or TRBV6-3; weak D call: TRBD2 (6 bases). The germline V gene has CDR1 MNHEY and CDR2 SVGEGT. V was pared by 6 bases and J by 0 bases, with 14 bases between. This CDR3 spans 15 amino acids. The CDR3 is CASREWGRYQETQYF. In nucleotides, the CDR3 is TGTGCCAGCAGAGAATGGGGGAGGTACCAAGAGACCCAGTACTTC.

This clonotype was picked up one time. V and J are TRBV5-5 and TRBJ2-5; 10 nucleotides agree with TRBD2. CDR3 length equals 16 residues. Germline V gene data show CDR1 as SGHKS and CDR2 as YYEKEE (reference sequence). The trim removed 2 bases at V and 11 bases at J, leaving 15 bases unmatched. This CDR3 is CASSLRAGGQHNEQYF. CDR3 bases: TGTGCCAGCAGCTTACGAGCGGGGGGGCAACACAATGAGCAGTACTTC.

A note on this clonotype: A clone one base away is much larger, so this may be a read error. This chain joins TRBV3-1 and TRBJ2-1; the match to TRBD2 covers 12 bases. The CDR3 sequence is 17 residues long. The junction had 13 bases not matched to a gene; V was cut back by 4 bases and J by 9 bases. In germline, CDR1 is LGHDT, CDR2 YNNKEL (reference sequence). The CDR3 reads CASSRRTSGDVRSEQFF. CDR3 sequence (DNA): TGTGCCAGCAGCCGCCGGACTAGCGGGGATGTTCGGTCTGAGCAGTTCTTC.

The V gene is TRBV20-1, the J gene TRBJ2-1, with 8 bases identical to TRBD2. Per germline, CDR1 DFQATT and CDR2 SNEGSKA (reference sequence). V lost 7 bases and J lost 5; bases outside the gene matches: 4. CDR3 length: 12 residues. CDR3 DNA sequence: TGCAGTGGGCGGGAGGCGGACAATGAGCAGTTCTTC. This encodes CSGREADNEQFF.

Of note for this clonotype: Given a much more abundant clone one base away, this may be a read error. CDR3 nucleotides: TGTGCCAGCACTTCACACAACACAGATACGCAGTATTTT. It is translated as CASTSHNTDTQYF. This chain joins TRBV27 and TRBJ2-3; the D is unclear. The CDR3 is made up of 13 amino acids. In germline, CDR1 is MNHEY, CDR2 SMNVEV (reference sequence). V was cut by 7 bases and J by 2 bases, with 10 bases left in between.

This clonotype has more than one count but fewer than ten. The gene calls are TRBV4-1 and TRBJ1-1, with D uncertain. Germline CDR1 is MGHRA and CDR2 is YSYEKL. Trimming removed 1 base from V and 2 bases from J, with 11 bases in between. This CDR3 has 15 residues. CDR3 sequence: CASSQAYQKNTEAFF. The CDR3 nucleotides read TGCGCCAGCAGCCAAGCCTACCAGAAAAACACTGAAGCTTTCTTT.

This clonotype was detected a few times. The V call is TRBV5-1, the J call TRBJ2-3; 8 bases match TRBD1. Trimming at V came to 2 bases and at J to 3 bases, leaving 8 bases not matched to a gene. Germline CDR1 reads SGHRS; CDR2 reads YFSETQ. The CDR3 consists of 16 residues. The CDR3 nucleotides are TGCGCCAGCAGCTTAGCAGGGGGCGGGTGGACAGATACGCAGTATTTT. Its protein is CASSLAGGGWTDTQYF.

V gene TRBV7-9 combines with J gene TRBJ2-1; D is unclear. This CDR3 spans 14 amino acids. Germline assignment: CDR1 SEHNR and CDR2 FQNEAQ (reference sequence). The germline V and J ends were trimmed by 0 bases and 0 bases, with 3 bases remaining between them. Here the CDR3 reads CASSLATSYNEQFF. The CDR3 DNA sequence: TGTGCCAGCAGCTTAGCCACCTCCTACAATGAGCAGTTCTTC.

Regarding this clonotype: Just one base apart from a much larger clone, this may be a read error. J is TRBJ2-1 and V is TRBV7-9; no reliable D call. Germline lookup yields CDR1 SEHNR and CDR2 FQNEAQ (reference sequence). V was shortened by 5 bases and J by 8 bases, with 16 bases between the two germline ends. CDR3 length: 14 residues. CDR3 amino acids: CASSPEPEFYEQFF. CDR3 bases: TGTGCCAGCAGCCCTGAGCCGGAGTTCTATGAGCAGTTCTTC.

The chain couples TRBV19 to TRBJ2-3; D gene ambiguous. Germline values: CDR1 LNHDA, CDR2 SQIVND (reference sequence). The CDR3 length is 13 residues. Trimming shortened V by 4 bases and J by 2 bases, and 7 bases separated the two germline ends. Written as DNA, the CDR3 is TGTGCCAGTAGTAAAGGATACACAGATACGCAGTATTTT. It is translated as CASSKGYTDTQYF.

The chain joins TRBV20-1 to TRBJ1-2; no reliable D call. This CDR3 is built from 13 residues. Germline CDR1 reads DFQATT; CDR2 reads SNEGSKA (reference sequence). V was cut by 0 bases and J by 7 bases, with 12 bases left in between. This CDR3 is CSARETDIVGYTF. Here the CDR3 DNA reads TGCAGTGCTAGAGAAACGGATATCGTTGGCTACACCTTC.